This TCR beta chain was found in a study of cytomegalovirus exposure and HLA in healthy donors. This CDR3 region has 15 residues. The junction had 11 bases not matched to a gene; V was cut back by 4 bases and J by 5 bases. Germline V gene lookup returns CDR1 SGHRS and CDR2 YFSETQ. TCRdb keeps only in-frame clones here, not all; method: immunoSEQ multiplex PCR. Counted here are under 200,000 clones, 91% occurring once; the ten biggest clones make up around 2.7%. The sequenced sample was PBMCs. The genes are TRBV5-1 and TRBJ1-2, with TRBD1 matching 7 bases. The TCR sequence derives from a woman aged 18-29 years in good health and CMV-seropositive. This CDR3 is CASSKGGAGGYGYTF. The DNA for the CDR3 is TGCGCCAGCAGCAAAGGGGGAGCAGGGGGTTATGGCTACACCTTC.